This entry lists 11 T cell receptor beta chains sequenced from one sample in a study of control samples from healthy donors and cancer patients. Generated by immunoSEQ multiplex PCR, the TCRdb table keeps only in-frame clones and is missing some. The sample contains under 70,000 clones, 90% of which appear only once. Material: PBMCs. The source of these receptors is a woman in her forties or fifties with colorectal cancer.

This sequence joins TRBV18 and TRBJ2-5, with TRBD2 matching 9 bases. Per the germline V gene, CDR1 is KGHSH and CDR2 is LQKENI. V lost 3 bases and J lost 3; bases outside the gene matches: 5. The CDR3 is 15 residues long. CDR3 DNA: TGTGCCAGCTCACCCCCGGGACTAGCAAAAGAGACCCAGTACTTC. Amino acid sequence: CASSPPGLAKETQYF.

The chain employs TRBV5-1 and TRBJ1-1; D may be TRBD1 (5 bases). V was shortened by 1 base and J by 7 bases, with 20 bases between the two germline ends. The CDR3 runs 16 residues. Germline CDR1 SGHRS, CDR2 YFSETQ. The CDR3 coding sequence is TGCGCCAGCAGCTTGACCCTCTCCCGGGACCATAGTGAAGCTTTCTTT. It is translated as CASSLTLSRDHSEAFF.

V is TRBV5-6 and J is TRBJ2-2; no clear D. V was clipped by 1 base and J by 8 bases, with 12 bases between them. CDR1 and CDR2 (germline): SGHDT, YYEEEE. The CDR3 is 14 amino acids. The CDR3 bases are TGTGCCAGCAGCTTGCAATGGAGCGTAGGGGAGCTGTTTTTT. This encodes CASSLQWSVGELFF.

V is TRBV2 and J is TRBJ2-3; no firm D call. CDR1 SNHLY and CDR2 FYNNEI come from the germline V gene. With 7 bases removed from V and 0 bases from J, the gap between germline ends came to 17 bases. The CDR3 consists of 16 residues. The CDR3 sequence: CASTKTTYSSTDTQYF. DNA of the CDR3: TGTGCCAGCACCAAGACGACCTACTCTAGCACAGATACGCAGTATTTT.

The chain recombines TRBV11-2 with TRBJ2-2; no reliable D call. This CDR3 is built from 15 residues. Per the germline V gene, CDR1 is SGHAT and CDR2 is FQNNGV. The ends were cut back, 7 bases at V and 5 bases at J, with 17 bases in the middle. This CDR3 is CASNNDQVGTGELFF. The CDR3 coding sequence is TGTGCCAGCAACAACGACCAAGTGGGTACCGGGGAGCTGTTTTTT. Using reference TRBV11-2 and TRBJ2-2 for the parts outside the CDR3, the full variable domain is EAGVAQSPRYKIIEKRQSVAFWCNPISGHATLYWYQQILGQGPKLLIQFQNNGVVDDSQLPKDRFSAERLKGVDSTLKIQPAKLEDSAVYLCASNNDQVGTGELFFGEGSRLTVL.

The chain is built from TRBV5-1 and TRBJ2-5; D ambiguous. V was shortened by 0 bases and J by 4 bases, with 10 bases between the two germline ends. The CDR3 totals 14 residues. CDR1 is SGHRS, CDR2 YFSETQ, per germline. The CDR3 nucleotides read TGCGCCAGCAGCTTGGGCTCAAGTCGAGAGACCCAGTACTTC. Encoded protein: CASSLGSSRETQYF.

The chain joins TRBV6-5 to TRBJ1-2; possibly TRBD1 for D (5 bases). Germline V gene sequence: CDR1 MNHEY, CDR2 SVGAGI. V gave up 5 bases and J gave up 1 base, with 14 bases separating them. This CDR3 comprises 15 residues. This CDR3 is CASSPGRGLNYGYTF. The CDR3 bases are TGTGCCAGCAGTCCGGGGCGGGGACTTAACTATGGCTACACCTTC.

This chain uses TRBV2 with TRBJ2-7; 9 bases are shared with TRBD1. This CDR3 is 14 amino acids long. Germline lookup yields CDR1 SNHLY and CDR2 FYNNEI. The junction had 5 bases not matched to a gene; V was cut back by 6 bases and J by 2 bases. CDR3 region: CASSSTGGPYEQYF. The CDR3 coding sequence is TGTGCCAGCAGCTCAACAGGGGGCCCCTACGAGCAGTACTTC.

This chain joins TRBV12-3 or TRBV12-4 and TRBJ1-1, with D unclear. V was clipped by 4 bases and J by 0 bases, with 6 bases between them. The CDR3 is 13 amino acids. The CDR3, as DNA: TGTGCCAGCAGTTCCCAGATGAACACTGAAGCTTTCTTT. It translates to CASSSQMNTEAFF.

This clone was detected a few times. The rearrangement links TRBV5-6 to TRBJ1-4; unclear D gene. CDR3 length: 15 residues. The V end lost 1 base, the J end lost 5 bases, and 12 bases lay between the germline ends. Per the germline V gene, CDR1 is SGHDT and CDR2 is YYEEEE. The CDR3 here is CASSLQSVPNEKLFF. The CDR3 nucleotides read TGTGCCAGCAGCTTGCAGTCGGTGCCCAATGAAAAACTGTTTTTT.

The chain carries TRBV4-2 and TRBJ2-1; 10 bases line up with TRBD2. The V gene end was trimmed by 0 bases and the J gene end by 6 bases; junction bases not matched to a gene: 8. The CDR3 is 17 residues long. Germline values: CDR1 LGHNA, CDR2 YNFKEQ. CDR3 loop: CASSQDLSSGRVNEQFF. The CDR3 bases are TGTGCCAGCAGCCAAGATCTTTCCAGCGGGAGGGTCAATGAGCAGTTCTTC.